Listed here are 29 T cell receptor beta chains from one sample, sequenced in a study of human T cells and chemical hapten exposure. TCRdb used MiXCR to reprocess the RACE reads, holding one entry per CDR3 protein. The repertoire holds some 350,000 distinct CDR3 sequences, with about 6.3% as singletons. Time point indicated: patch test 2, 6 weeks after DPC sensitization. The treatment: therapeutic diphenylcyclopropenone sensitization with weekly scalp DPC. The sequencing used whole blood, collected in connection with sensitization to the hapten diphenylcyclopropenone (DPC). These receptors came from a woman younger than 35 with alopecia areata. Some clones in this sample may be carry-over from other donors' samples.

This chain links TRBV11-3 with TRBJ2-2; unclear D gene. The CDR3 length is 14 residues. Germline V gene lookup returns CDR1 SGHNT and CDR2 YENEEA. V lost 3 bases and J 1 base, leaving 6 bases between the germline ends. The CDR3 DNA sequence: TGTGCCAGCAGCTTTTCTCAGAACACCGGGGAGCTGTTTTTT. This translates into CASSFSQNTGELFF.

This clonotype was observed many times. The chain carries TRBV15 and TRBJ1-5; perhaps TRBD1 as D (5 bases). Per germline, CDR1 LNHNV and CDR2 YYDKDF (reference sequence). This CDR3 contains 15 residues. V dropped 0 bases and J dropped 9 bases, with 15 bases sitting between them. The CDR3 DNA follows: TGTGCCACCAGCAGAGAAAGTCAGGGCCGGGTGCCCCAGCATTTT. Translation gives CATSRESQGRVPQHF. The full variable domain, rest sourced from reference TRBV15 and TRBJ1-5, is DAMVIQNPRYQVTQFGKPVTLSCSQTLNHNVMYWYQQKSSQAPKLLFHYYDKDFNNEADTPDNFQSRRPNTSFCFLDIRSPGLGDTAMYLCATSRESQGRVPQHFGDGTRLSIL.

This clonotype was counted only a few times. This chain's CDR3 is CASSLSSSLNEQFF. CDR3 in DNA: TGTGCCAGCAGTTTATCGTCATCCCTCAATGAGCAGTTCTTC. This chain connects TRBV27 to TRBJ2-1; D ambiguous. The CDR3 loop spans 14 amino acids. The V gene's germline CDR1 is MNHEY and CDR2 SMNVEV (reference sequence). Trimming left V 0 bases short and J 6 bases short, with 9 bases between.

The V call is TRBV7-2, the J call TRBJ1-2; no firm D call. The CDR3 totals 14 residues. CDR1 is SGHTA and CDR2 is FQGNSA in the germline V gene. The V end lost 4 bases, the J end lost 1 base, and 10 bases lay between the germline ends. This CDR3 is CASSYPSINYGYTF. The CDR3 nucleotides are TGTGCCAGCAGCTATCCTTCGATTAACTATGGCTACACCTTC.

This clonotype was recorded at least ten times. The chain uses TRBV5-1 and TRBJ1-2, with 9 bases aligning to TRBD1. There are 14 residues in the CDR3. The germline CDR1 and CDR2 sequences are SGHRS and YFSETQ. J gave up 4 bases and V 3 bases, and 4 bases lay outside the gene matches. DNA of the CDR3: TGCGCCAGCAGCTCAAAACAGGGGGCCTATGGCTACACCTTC. Its protein is CASSSKQGAYGYTF.

In this sample, this clonotype turned up a few times. This chain connects TRBV5-4 to TRBJ1-6; 8 nucleotides align to TRBD1. The germline V gene has CDR1 SGHNT and CDR2 YYREEE (reference sequence). The CDR3 has 15 residues. The ends lost 6 bases at V and 10 bases at J; junction bases unmatched: 12. CDR3 DNA: TGTGCCAGCACCATGACAGGGGATCCCACGTCACCCCTCCACTTT. Its protein product is CASTMTGDPTSPLHF.

This clonotype was detected a few times. J is TRBJ1-2 and V is TRBV2, with unresolved D. In germline, CDR1 is SNHLY, CDR2 FYNNEI. The CDR3 has 12 amino acids. V was trimmed by 7 bases and J by 2 bases, leaving 8 bases between them. CDR3 sequence reads: CASTEGNYGYTF. CDR3 DNA: TGTGCCAGCACAGAGGGAAACTATGGCTACACCTTC.

The chain carries TRBV20-1 and TRBJ1-1; maybe TRBD1 (6 bases). Trimming pared 6 bases from V and 6 bases from J, leaving 14 bases between. Germline V gives CDR1 DFQATT, CDR2 SNEGSKA (reference sequence). The CDR3 contains 12 residues. The CDR3 DNA sequence: TGCAGTGCCTTACAGGGTTTGTCTGAAGCTTTCTTT. It encodes CSALQGLSEAFF.

This clonotype was counted at least ten times. The chain carries TRBV2 and TRBJ1-6; D is ambiguous. There are 14 residues in the CDR3. The V end was cut by 3 bases, the J end by 8 bases, with 11 bases between. Germline CDR1 and CDR2: SNHLY and FYNNEI. CDR3 in DNA: TGTGCCAGCAGTGAGATCGAGCAATATTCACCCCTCCACTTT. Its protein product is CASSEIEQYSPLHF.

This clonotype was seen at least ten times. This chain links TRBV4-2 with TRBJ1-4; D unresolved. V gave up 4 bases and J gave up 7 bases, with 13 bases separating them. This CDR3 region has 14 residues. Looked up from germline, CDR1 is LGHNA and CDR2 is YNFKEQ. CDR3 sequence reads: CASSPSSVVEKLFF. The CDR3 DNA reads as TGTGCCAGCAGCCCGAGCAGTGTCGTTGAAAAACTGTTTTTT.

This clonotype was detected ten times or more. This rearrangement joins TRBV18 to TRBJ1-2, with a weak D call TRBD1 (6 bases). V gave up 3 bases and J gave up 10 bases, with 18 bases separating them. CDR1 and CDR2 (germline): KGHSH, LQKENI. There are 14 residues in the CDR3. For the CDR3, the DNA is TGTGCCAGCTCACCCGGGACAAACGGGGAAGACTACACCTTC. This sequence encodes CASSPGTNGEDYTF.

The table lists this clonotype with a few counts. This rearrangement joins TRBV7-2 to TRBJ1-1; TRBD1 agrees at 7 bases. Germline V gene sequence: CDR1 SGHTA, CDR2 FQGNSA. The V segment lost 1 base and the J segment 11 bases; nucleotides outside the gene matches: 4. The CDR3 is 12 amino acids. CDR3 bases: TGTGCCAGCAGCTTAGTGAGGGGGCCGGCTTTCTTT. Translation gives CASSLVRGPAFF.

This clonotype was found many times. The chain joins TRBV27 to TRBJ1-5; D unclear. Trimming removed 2 bases at V and 6 bases at J, with 8 bases between. The length of the CDR3 is 13 residues. The V gene's germline CDR1 is MNHEY and CDR2 SMNVEV (reference sequence). This CDR3 reads CASSLKKSQPQHF. The CDR3 bases are TGTGCCAGCAGTTTAAAGAAGAGTCAGCCCCAGCATTTT.

At least ten counts were recorded for this clonotype. The V gene is TRBV13, the J gene TRBJ2-7; 14 nucleotides match TRBD2. CDR3 length: 16 residues. Germline trimming cut 5 bases from V and 4 bases from J; bases unmatched to any gene: 7. The germline V gene encodes CDR1 PRHDT and CDR2 FYEKMQ (reference sequence). CDR3 sequence: CASSQGTSGGWYEQYF. CDR3 DNA sequence: TGTGCCAGCAGCCAAGGGACTAGCGGGGGTTGGTACGAGCAGTACTTC.

In this sample, this clonotype turned up many times. This CDR3 is CASSYGAPASPLHF. The CDR3 bases are TGTGCCAGCAGTTACGGGGCCCCGGCTTCACCCCTCCACTTT. The chain links TRBV6-2 or TRBV6-3 to TRBJ1-6, with D tentatively TRBD1 (5 bases). V lost 2 bases and J 9 bases, leaving 11 bases between the germline ends. The V gene's germline CDR1 is MNHEY and CDR2 SVGEGT. There are 14 residues in the CDR3.

This clonotype was found a few times. The chain joins TRBV27 to TRBJ2-3, with D possibly matching TRBD1 (5 bases). V gave up 5 bases and J gave up 4 bases, with 10 bases separating them. The germline V gene has CDR1 MNHEY and CDR2 SMNVEV (reference sequence). This CDR3 has 13 residues. The CDR3 loop reads CASSTQGADTQYF. The DNA of the CDR3 is TGTGCCAGCAGTACCCAGGGCGCAGATACGCAGTATTTT.

The V and J genes are TRBV4-2 and TRBJ1-4; no definite D call. Germline CDR1 is LGHNA and CDR2 is YNFKEQ. The ends were cut back, 4 bases at V and 8 bases at J, with 11 bases in the middle. This CDR3 region has 13 residues. CDR3 bases: TGTGCCAGCAGCCGGGTTGGTGGAGAAAAACTGTTTTTT. Protein sequence: CASSRVGGEKLFF.

This clonotype occurred a few times. This chain joins TRBV12-3 or TRBV12-4 and TRBJ2-2; 14 nucleotides agree with TRBD2. The CDR3 spans 19 residues. The V gene end was trimmed by 7 bases and the J gene end by 4 bases; junction bases not matched to a gene: 14. The chain's CDR3 is CASTLWTSGGPRGTGELFF. The CDR3, as DNA: TGTGCCAGCACTCTATGGACTAGCGGGGGGCCTAGGGGCACCGGGGAGCTGTTTTTT.

This clonotype was counted between two and nine times. The chain links TRBV5-6 to TRBJ2-3; D remains ambiguous. Germline CDR1 reads SGHDT; CDR2 reads YYEEEE. This CDR3 region has 16 residues. V dropped 2 bases and J dropped 2 bases, with 15 bases sitting between them. The CDR3 DNA is TGTGCCAGCAGCTTTTTTGTTAGCACCTACACAGATACGCAGTATTTT. It translates to CASSFFVSTYTDTQYF.

This clonotype was counted between two and nine times. Compared with germline, one end of the junction differs, possibly owing to a read error. The J gene is TRBJ2-4, the V gene TRBV6-2 or TRBV6-3, with a weak D call TRBD1 (6 bases). The length of the CDR3 is 12 residues. Germline V gene data show CDR1 as MNHEY and CDR2 as SVGEGT. The CDR3 loop is CASSRNTGIFSF. DNA for the CDR3: TGTGCCAGCAGTCGAAATACAGGGATCTTTTCCTTC.

This clonotype was seen a handful of times. CDR3 residues: CSASDRGGYEQYF. In DNA, the CDR3 is TGCAGTGCTAGTGATCGGGGGGGCTACGAGCAGTACTTC. The genes are TRBV20-1 and TRBJ2-7; the match to TRBD2 covers 8 bases. The CDR3 has 13 amino acids. From germline, CDR1 is DFQATT and CDR2 SNEGSKA (reference sequence). With 3 bases clipped from V and 3 bases from J, the junction kept 4 bases outside the gene matches.

This clonotype was picked up many times. In nucleotides, the CDR3 is TGTGCCAGCAGTTACTCGAGACAGGGCTATGGCTACACCTTC. Encoded protein: CASSYSRQGYGYTF. The chain is built from TRBV6-5 and TRBJ1-2; 7 bases map to TRBD1. With 0 bases clipped from V and 4 bases from J, the junction kept 2 bases outside the gene matches. CDR1 and CDR2 (germline): MNHEY, SVGAGI. There are 14 residues in the CDR3.

V is TRBV7-9 and J is TRBJ2-3, with D perhaps matching TRBD2 (5 bases). The CDR3 has 12 residues. V lost 5 bases and J 5 bases, leaving 8 bases between the germline ends. Germline lookup yields CDR1 SEHNR and CDR2 FQNEAQ (reference sequence). CDR3 amino acids: CASSHSGDTQYF. CDR3 nucleotides: TGTGCCAGCAGCCACAGCGGAGATACGCAGTATTTT.

This clonotype was recorded many times. The chain employs TRBV6-1 and TRBJ2-7; D is unclear. V gave up 5 bases and J gave up 4 bases, with 9 bases separating them. The germline V gene has CDR1 MNHNS and CDR2 SASEGT. CDR3 size: 12 residues. This CDR3 reads CASSIGKYEQYF. The CDR3 DNA is TGTGCCAGCAGTATCGGAAAATACGAGCAGTACTTC.

This chain joins TRBV12-3 or TRBV12-4 and TRBJ1-2; D is possibly TRBD1 (5 bases). Trimming took off 3 bases at V and 5 bases at J, with 10 bases between the two ends. The CDR3 contains 13 residues. CDR3 in DNA: TGTGCCAGCAGTTTCCGGGACCTATATGGCTACACCTTC. The encoded protein is CASSFRDLYGYTF.

This clonotype has just a few counts. The gene calls are TRBV18 and TRBJ2-1, with 8 bases fitting TRBD2. Losses at the gene ends were 4 bases for V and 4 bases for J; bases not matched to a gene: 6. Germline loops: CDR1 KGHSH, CDR2 LQKENI. This CDR3 has 15 residues. CDR3 residues: CASSRSGGGYNEQFF. The CDR3, as DNA: TGTGCCAGCTCACGAAGCGGGGGAGGATACAATGAGCAGTTCTTC.

The rearrangement joins TRBV29-1 to TRBJ2-3; D is ambiguous. Germline V gives CDR1 SQVTM, CDR2 ANQGSEA. The CDR3 covers 15 residues. Deletions cut 2 bases from V and 7 bases from J, with 19 bases between. Written as DNA, the CDR3 is TGCAGCGTTGAAACGACCTTCCCCAATAGGTATACGCAGTATTTT. This codes for CSVETTFPNRYTQYF.

J is TRBJ1-2 and V is TRBV7-2; D possibly corresponds to TRBD1 (6 bases). The CDR3 has 17 amino acids. Germline CDR1 reads SGHTA; CDR2 reads FQGNSA. Between the trimmed V and J ends, which lost 5 bases and 0 bases, there was a span of 19 bases. Here the CDR3 reads CASSSRDTGVTNYGYTF. The DNA for the CDR3 is TGTGCCAGCAGCAGCCGGGACACCGGGGTAACTAACTATGGCTACACCTTC.

This chain connects TRBV6-6 to TRBJ2-7; a weak D match, TRBD1 (5 bases). V lost 0 bases and J lost 1, with 7 bases in between. Germline V lookup: CDR1 MNHNY, CDR2 SVGAGI (reference sequence). The length of the CDR3 is 14 residues. The CDR3 coding sequence is TGTGCCAGCAGTTACTCGGACACGTCCTACGAGCAGTACTTC. It encodes CASSYSDTSYEQYF.